The clone carrying this TCR beta chain was counted a few times. This record belongs to a study of T cells of healthy individuals. One entry per CDR3 protein results from TCRdb running MiXCR on the 5' RACE reads. Among about 96,000 distinct CDR3 sequences listed, roughly 18% were seen once. The sequence was collected from a human donor in good health.

The CDR3 sequence is CASSLELGGTVYGYTF. In DNA, the CDR3 is TGTGCCAGCAGTTTAGAACTAGGCGGGACAGTCTATGGCTACACCTTC. This chain connects TRBV12-3 or TRBV12-4 to TRBJ1-2, with 7 bases lining up with TRBD1. The CDR3 is 16 residues long. Trimming at V came to 1 base and at J to 4 bases, leaving 9 bases not matched to a gene.